This TCR beta chain is drawn from a study of shared clonotypes between healthy human individuals. Study results and limitations: Represented diversity (both genetic and exposure-history) was limited by the small number of donors.

As concerns this clone: What it binds is not known.

The CDR3 consists of 15 residues. Germline V gene sequence: CDR1 SGHNT, CDR2 YYREEE (reference sequence). V lost 4 bases, J lost 9 bases, and 9 bases stayed unmatched. Repertoires were generated with immunoSEQ multiplex PCR, while TCRdb's copy carries only in-frame clones and drops some. The sample has some 2,500,000 clones; 85% to 95% are singletons. The V call is TRBV5-4, the J call TRBJ2-1, with TRBD2 matching 11 bases. This sequence originates from a man aged 18-30 years in good health. Some clones in this sample may be carry-over from other donors' samples. The sequencing sample was made of naive CD4+ T cells from PBMCs. As to subset: CD45RA+ positively selected. The CDR3, as DNA: TGTGCCAGCAGCCCTAGCGGGAGGCGGGGAGGTGAGCAGTTCTTC. This translates into CASSPSGRRGGEQFF.